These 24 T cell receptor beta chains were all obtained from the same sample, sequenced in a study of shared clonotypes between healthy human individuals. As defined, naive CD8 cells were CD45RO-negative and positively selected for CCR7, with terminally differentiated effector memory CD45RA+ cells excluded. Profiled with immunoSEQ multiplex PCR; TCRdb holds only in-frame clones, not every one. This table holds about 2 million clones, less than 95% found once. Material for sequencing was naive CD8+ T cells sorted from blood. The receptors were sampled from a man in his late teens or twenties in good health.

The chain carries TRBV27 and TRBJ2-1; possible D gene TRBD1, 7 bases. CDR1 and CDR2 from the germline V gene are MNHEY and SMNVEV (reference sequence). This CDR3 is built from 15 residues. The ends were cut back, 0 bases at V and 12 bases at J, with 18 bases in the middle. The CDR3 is CASSLSGTDSGGQFF. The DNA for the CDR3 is TGTGCCAGCAGTTTATCTGGGACAGACTCCGGGGGGCAGTTCTTC.

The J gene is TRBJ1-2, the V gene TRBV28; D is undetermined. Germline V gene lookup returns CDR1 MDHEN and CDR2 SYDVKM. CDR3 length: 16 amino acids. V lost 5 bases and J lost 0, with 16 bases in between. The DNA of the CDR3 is TGTGCCAGCAGTCCCATATCTTACAAAGCTAACTATGGCTACACCTTC. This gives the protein CASSPISYKANYGYTF.

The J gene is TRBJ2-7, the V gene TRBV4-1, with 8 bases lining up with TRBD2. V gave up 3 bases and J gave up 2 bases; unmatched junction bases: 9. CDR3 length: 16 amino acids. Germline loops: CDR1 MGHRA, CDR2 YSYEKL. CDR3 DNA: TGCGCCAGCAGCCACGGGGGGGCTAGCAGTACCTACGAGCAGTACTTC. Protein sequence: CASSHGGASSTYEQYF.

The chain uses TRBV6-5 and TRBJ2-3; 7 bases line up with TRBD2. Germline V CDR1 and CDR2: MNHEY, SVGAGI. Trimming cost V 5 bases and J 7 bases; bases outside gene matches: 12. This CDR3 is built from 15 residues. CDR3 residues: CASSRKSGAGNTQYF. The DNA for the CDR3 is TGTGCCAGCAGTCGAAAAAGCGGGGCCGGAAATACGCAGTATTTT.

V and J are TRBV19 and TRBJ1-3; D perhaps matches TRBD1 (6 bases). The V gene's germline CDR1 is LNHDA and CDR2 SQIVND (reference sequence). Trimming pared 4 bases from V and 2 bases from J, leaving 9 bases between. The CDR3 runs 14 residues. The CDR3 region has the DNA TGTGCCAGTAGTACAGGGGTAGCTGGAAACACCATATATTTT. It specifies CASSTGVAGNTIYF. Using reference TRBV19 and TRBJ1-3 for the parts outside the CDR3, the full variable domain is DGGITQSPKYLFRKEGQNVTLSCEQNLNHDAMYWYRQDPGQGLRLIYYSQIVNDFQKGDIAEGYSVSREKKESFPLTVTSAQKNPTAFYLCASSTGVAGNTIYFGEGSWLTVV.

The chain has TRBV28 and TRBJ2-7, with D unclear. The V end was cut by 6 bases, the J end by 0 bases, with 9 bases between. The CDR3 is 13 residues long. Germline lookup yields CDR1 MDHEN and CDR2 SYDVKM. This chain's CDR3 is CASSFINSYEQYF. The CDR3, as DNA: TGTGCCAGCAGCTTTATTAACTCCTACGAGCAGTACTTC.

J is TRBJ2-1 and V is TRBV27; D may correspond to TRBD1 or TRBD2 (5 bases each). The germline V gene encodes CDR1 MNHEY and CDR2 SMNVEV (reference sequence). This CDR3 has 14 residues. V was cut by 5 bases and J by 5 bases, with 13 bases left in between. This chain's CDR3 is CASSQGPTHNEQFF. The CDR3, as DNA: TGTGCCAGCAGTCAGGGACCAACACACAATGAGCAGTTCTTC.

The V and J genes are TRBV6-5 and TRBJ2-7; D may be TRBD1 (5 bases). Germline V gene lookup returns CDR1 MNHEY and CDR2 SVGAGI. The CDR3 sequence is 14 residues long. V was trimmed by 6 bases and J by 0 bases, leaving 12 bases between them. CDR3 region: CASRQVPSSYEQYF. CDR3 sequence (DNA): TGTGCCAGCAGACAGGTCCCAAGCTCCTACGAGCAGTACTTC.

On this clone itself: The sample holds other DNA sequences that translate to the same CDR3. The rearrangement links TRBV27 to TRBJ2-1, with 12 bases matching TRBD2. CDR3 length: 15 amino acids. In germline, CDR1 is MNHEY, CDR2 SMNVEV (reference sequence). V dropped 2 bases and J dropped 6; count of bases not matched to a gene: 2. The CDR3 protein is CASSLGLAGINEQFF. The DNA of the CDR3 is TGTGCCAGCAGTTTAGGACTAGCGGGAATCAATGAGCAGTTCTTC.

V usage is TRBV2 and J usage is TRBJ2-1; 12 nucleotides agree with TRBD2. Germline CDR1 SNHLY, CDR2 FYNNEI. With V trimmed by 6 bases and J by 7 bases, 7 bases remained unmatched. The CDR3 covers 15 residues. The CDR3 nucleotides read TGTGCCAGCAGCCCGGGACTAGCGGGTCTAAATGAGCAGTTCTTC. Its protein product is CASSPGLAGLNEQFF.

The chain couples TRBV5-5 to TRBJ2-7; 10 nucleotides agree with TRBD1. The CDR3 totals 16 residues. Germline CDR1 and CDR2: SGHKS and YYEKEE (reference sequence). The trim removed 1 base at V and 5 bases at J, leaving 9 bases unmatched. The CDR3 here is CASSLSVDRGFDEQYF. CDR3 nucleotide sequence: TGTGCCAGCAGCTTGTCAGTGGACAGGGGGTTTGACGAGCAGTACTTC.

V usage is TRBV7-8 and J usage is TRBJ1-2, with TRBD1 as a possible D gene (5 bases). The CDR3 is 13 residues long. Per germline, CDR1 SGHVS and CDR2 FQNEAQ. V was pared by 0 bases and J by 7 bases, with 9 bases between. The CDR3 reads CASSLAIGAGYTF. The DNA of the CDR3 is TGTGCCAGCAGCTTAGCAATAGGGGCTGGCTACACCTTC.

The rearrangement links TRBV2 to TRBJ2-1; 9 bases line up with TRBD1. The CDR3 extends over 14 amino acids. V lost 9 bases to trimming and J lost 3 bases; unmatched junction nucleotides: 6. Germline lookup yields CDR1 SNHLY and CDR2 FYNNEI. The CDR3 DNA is TGTGCCAGGACCGGGACAGGGAACTACAATGAGCAGTTCTTC. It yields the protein CARTGTGNYNEQFF. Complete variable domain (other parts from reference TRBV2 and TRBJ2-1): EPEVTQTPSHQVTQMGQEVILRCVPISNHLYFYWYRQILGQKVEFLVSFYNNEISEKSEIFDDQFSVERPDGSNFTLKIRSTKLEDSAMYFCARTGTGNYNEQFFGPGTRLTVL.

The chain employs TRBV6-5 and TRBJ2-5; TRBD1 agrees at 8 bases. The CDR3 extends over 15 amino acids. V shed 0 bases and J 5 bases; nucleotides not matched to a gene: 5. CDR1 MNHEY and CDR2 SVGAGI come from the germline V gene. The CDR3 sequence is CASSYSMGDRETQYF. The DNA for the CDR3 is TGTGCCAGCAGTTACTCGATGGGGGACAGGGAGACCCAGTACTTC.

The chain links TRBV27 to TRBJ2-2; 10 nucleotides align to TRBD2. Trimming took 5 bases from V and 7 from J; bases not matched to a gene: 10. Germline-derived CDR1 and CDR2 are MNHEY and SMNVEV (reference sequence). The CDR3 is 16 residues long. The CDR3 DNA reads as TGTGCCAGCAGTCCAGGGACTAGCGACTTGGGCGGGGAGCTGTTTTTT. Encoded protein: CASSPGTSDLGGELFF.

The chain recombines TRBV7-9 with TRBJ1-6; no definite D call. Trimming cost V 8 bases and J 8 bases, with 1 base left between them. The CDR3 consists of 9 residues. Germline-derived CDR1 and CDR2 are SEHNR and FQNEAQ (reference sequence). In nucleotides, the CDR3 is TGTGCCAGCGATTCACCCCTCCACTTT. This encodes CASDSPLHF.

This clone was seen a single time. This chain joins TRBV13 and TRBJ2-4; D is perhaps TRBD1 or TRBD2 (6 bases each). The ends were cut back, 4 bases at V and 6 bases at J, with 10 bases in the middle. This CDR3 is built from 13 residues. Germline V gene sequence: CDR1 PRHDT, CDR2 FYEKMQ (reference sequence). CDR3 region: CASSSEGGNIQYF. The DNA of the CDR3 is TGTGCCAGCAGCTCGGAGGGGGGAAACATTCAGTACTTC.

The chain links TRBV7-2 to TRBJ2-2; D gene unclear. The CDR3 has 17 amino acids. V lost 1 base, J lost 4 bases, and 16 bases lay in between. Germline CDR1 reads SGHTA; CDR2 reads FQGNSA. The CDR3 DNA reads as TGTGCCAGCAGCTTAGGTGATCTTGAACAAAGCACCGGGGAGCTGTTTTTT. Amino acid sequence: CASSLGDLEQSTGELFF.

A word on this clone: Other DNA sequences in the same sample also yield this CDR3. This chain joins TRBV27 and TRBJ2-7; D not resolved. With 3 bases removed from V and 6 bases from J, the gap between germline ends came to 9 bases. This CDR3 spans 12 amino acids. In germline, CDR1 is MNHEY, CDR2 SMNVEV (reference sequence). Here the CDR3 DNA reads TGTGCCAGCAGTTTGATTTCGGGCGAGCAGTACTTC. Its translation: CASSLISGEQYF.

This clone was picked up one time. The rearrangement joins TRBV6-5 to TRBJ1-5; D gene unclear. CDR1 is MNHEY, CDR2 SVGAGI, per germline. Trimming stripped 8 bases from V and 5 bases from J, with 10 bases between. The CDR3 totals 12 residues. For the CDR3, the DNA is TGTGCCAGCGGACGATTCGATCAGCCCCAGCATTTT. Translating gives CASGRFDQPQHF.

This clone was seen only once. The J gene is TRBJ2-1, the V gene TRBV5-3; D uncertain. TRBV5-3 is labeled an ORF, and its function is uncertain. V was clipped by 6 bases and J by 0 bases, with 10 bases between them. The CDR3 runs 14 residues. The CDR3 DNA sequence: TGTGCCAGAATCAAGGGATCCTCCTACAATGAGCAGTTCTTC. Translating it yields CARIKGSSYNEQFF.

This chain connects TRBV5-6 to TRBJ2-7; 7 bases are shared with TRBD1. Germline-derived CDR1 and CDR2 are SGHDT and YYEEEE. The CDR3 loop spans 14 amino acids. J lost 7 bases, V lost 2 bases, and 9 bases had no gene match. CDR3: CASSFRGQALEQYF. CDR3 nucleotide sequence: TGTGCCAGCAGCTTTAGAGGACAGGCCCTTGAGCAGTACTTC.

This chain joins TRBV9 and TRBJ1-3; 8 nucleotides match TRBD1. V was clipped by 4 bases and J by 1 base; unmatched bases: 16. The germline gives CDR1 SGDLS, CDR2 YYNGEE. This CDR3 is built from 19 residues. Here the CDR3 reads CASSSSPGTGSGSGNTIYF. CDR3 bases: TGTGCCAGCAGCTCCAGTCCCGGGACAGGTTCGGGATCTGGAAACACCATATATTTT.

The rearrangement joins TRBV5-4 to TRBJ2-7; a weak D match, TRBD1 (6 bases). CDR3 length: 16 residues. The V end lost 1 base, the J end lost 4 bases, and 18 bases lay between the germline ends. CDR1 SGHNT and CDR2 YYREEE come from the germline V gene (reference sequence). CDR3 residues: CASSLTPGHNWYEQYF. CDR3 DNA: TGTGCCAGCAGCTTGACCCCGGGACATAATTGGTACGAGCAGTACTTC.